The rows below give T cell receptor beta chains drawn from one sample of a study of blood T cells in healthy people across ages. TCRdb reanalysed the 5' RACE reads using MiXCR and keeps one entry per CDR3 protein. The data show hundreds of thousands of distinct CDR3 sequences, with approximately 60% seen just once and around 24% held by the top ten. The specimen sequenced was blood. These receptors were taken from a man between 40 and 49 years old in good health. The CDR3 runs from the conserved cysteine through the conserved F or W.

TRBJ2-5,TRBV4-2,CASSPWGHHREQYF
TRBJ2-1,TRBV29-1,CSVVLDLNEQFF
NA,TRBV3-1,CASSVPGQGGETQYF
TRBJ2-1,TRBV20-1,CSPWLDEQFF
TRBJ2-5,TRBV9,CASSADGELAQYF
TRBJ1-2,TRBV6-6,CASSPPGGGRDGYTF
TRBJ2-3,TRBV5-6,CASSLGGGGAVDTQYF
TRBJ2-3,TRBV5-1,CASSLFDRDTDTQYF
TRBJ2-1,TRBV29-1,CSVAGGSREQFF
TRBJ1-2,TRBV7-9,CASSLRQGLYGYTF
TRBJ1-1,TRBV2,CASSETERHRGTEAFF
TRBJ2-3,TRBV7-9,CASSLKPSTDTQYF
TRBJ2-4,TRBV7-9,CASSFVTGVAKNIQYF
TRBJ2-5,TRBV10-3,CAISESGAAQETQYF
TRBJ2-6,TRBV27,CATGTELLTSGANVLTF
TRBJ2-3,TRBV15,CATSRYGLAGKGSTDTQYF